Below are 25 T cell receptor beta chains sequenced from a single sample in a study of cytomegalovirus exposure and HLA in healthy donors. PCR employed 60 Vbeta and 13 Jbeta primers. TCRdb's copy holds only in-frame clones and misses some; the assay was immunoSEQ multiplex PCR. Among 95,000 to 100,000 clones, more than 65% were seen once, and the ten largest hold roughly 7.7%. The specimen was PBMCs. Every receptor here comes from a human donor in good health.

This clone has just a few counts. The gene calls are TRBV18 and TRBJ2-1, with TRBD2 matching 10 bases. CDR3 length: 16 amino acids. CDR1 and CDR2 from the germline V gene are KGHSH and LQKENI. V shed 3 bases and J 5 bases; nucleotides not matched to a gene: 7. The CDR3 sequence: CASSPLAGVPNNEQFF. In DNA form, the CDR3 reads TGTGCCAGCTCACCCCTAGCGGGGGTTCCAAACAATGAGCAGTTCTTC.

Only a few counts were recorded for this clone. The chain combines TRBV6-6 with TRBJ2-3, with D possibly matching TRBD2 (5 bases). The germline CDR1 and CDR2 sequences are MNHNY and SVGAGI (reference sequence). The CDR3 covers 14 residues. The V end was cut by 2 bases, the J end by 3 bases, with 9 bases between. The CDR3 nucleotides are TGTGCCAGCAGTTACGCCGAGCGGACAGATACGCAGTATTTT. Its protein is CASSYAERTDTQYF.

J is TRBJ2-7 and V is TRBV9; the D is unclear. CDR3 length: 15 residues. The V end was cut by 0 bases, the J end by 0 bases, with 10 bases between. CDR1 is SGDLS and CDR2 is YYNGEE in the germline V gene. In DNA form, the CDR3 reads TGTGCCAGCAGCGTAGGGGCCCTGAGCTCCTACGAGCAGTACTTC. This sequence encodes CASSVGALSSYEQYF.

The J gene is TRBJ2-4, the V gene TRBV5-1, with TRBD1 identical over 7 bases. The CDR3 is 14 residues long. Germline V CDR1 and CDR2: SGHRS, YFSETQ. J was trimmed by 8 bases and V by 0 bases; bases with no gene match: 5. DNA for the CDR3: TGCGCCAGCAGCTTGGCGGGGCAGGGGGACATTCAGTACTTC. It codes for CASSLAGQGDIQYF. The full variable domain, its missing parts supplied by reference TRBV5-1 and TRBJ2-4, is KAGVTQTPRYLIKTRGQQVTLSCSPISGHRSVSWYQQTPGQGLQFLFEYFSETQRNKGNFPGRFSGRQFSNSRSEMNVSTLELGDSALYLCASSLAGQGDIQYFGAGTRLSVL.

The rearrangement uses TRBV9 and TRBJ2-2, with a tentative D call TRBD1 (6 bases). Germline CDR1 reads SGDLS; CDR2 reads YYNGEE. The V end was cut by 0 bases, the J end by 6 bases, with 15 bases between. The CDR3 is 16 amino acids. The CDR3 protein is CASSVAGRGSSGELFF. As DNA, the CDR3 is TGTGCCAGCAGCGTAGCGGGCAGGGGTTCTTCCGGGGAGCTGTTTTTT.

V usage is TRBV5-1 and J usage is TRBJ2-5, with D possibly matching TRBD1 (5 bases). Gene TRBJ2-7 matches the end of the DNA better, so the J call may be wrong. CDR1 SGHRS and CDR2 YFSETQ come from the germline V gene. The length of the CDR3 is 14 residues. CDR3 coding DNA: TGCGCCAGCAGCTTGGAGGGGCAGAATTACGAGCAGTACTTC. Its protein product is CASSLEGQNYEQYF.

The CDR3 is CASRKDPGLATQYF. The CDR3 DNA follows: TGTGCCAGCAGGAAAGATCCGGGACTAGCAACGCAGTATTTT. The rearrangement links TRBV6-6 to TRBJ2-3; 9 bases line up with TRBD2. After removal of 6 bases from V and 9 bases from J, the junction contained 10 bases not matched to a gene. This CDR3 comprises 14 residues. Per the germline V gene, CDR1 is MNHNY and CDR2 is SVGAGI (reference sequence).

This clone has only a few counts. CDR3 protein: CASSLERQGSQPQHF. CDR3 DNA: TGTGCCAGCAGCTTGGAGAGACAGGGTTCTCAGCCCCAGCATTTT. The rearrangement joins TRBV5-5 to TRBJ1-5; 7 bases line up with TRBD1. The V and J ends lost 0 bases and 6 bases, in that order; junction bases with no gene match: 6. There are 15 residues in the CDR3. Looked up from germline, CDR1 is SGHKS and CDR2 is YYEKEE (reference sequence).

The CDR3 nucleotides read TGCGCCAGCCATAACAGGGTAGGAGGAGAGACCCAGTACTTC. Translated: CASHNRVGGETQYF. This chain uses TRBV5-1 with TRBJ2-5; D may be TRBD1 (6 bases). This CDR3 has 14 residues. Deletions cut 7 bases from V and 4 bases from J, with 17 bases between. Germline V gene data show CDR1 as SGHRS and CDR2 as YFSETQ.

CDR3 nucleotide sequence: TGCGCCAGCAGCACCTCAGGGGTGGATGAAAAACTGTTTTTT. Protein product: CASSTSGVDEKLFF. V gene TRBV5-1 combines with J gene TRBJ1-4, with D possibly being TRBD1 (6 bases). Germline CDR1 and CDR2: SGHRS and YFSETQ. The CDR3 is made up of 14 amino acids. Trimming removed 4 bases from V and 6 bases from J, with 13 bases in between.

This clone has just a few counts. The CDR3 region has the DNA TGCGCCAGCAGCTTCCCCGACGGAGCCCCTACCTACGAGCAGTACTTC. Translation: CASSFPDGAPTYEQYF. This chain joins TRBV5-1 and TRBJ2-7, with D hard to call. The V gene lost 2 bases and the J gene lost 2 bases, with 17 bases spanning the gap. CDR3 length: 16 residues. Germline V lookup: CDR1 SGHRS, CDR2 YFSETQ.

The rearrangement uses TRBV6-6 and TRBJ1-6, with 10 bases identical to TRBD1. The trim removed 7 bases at V and 10 bases at J, leaving 7 bases unmatched. Per the germline V gene, CDR1 is MNHNY and CDR2 is SVGAGI (reference sequence). This CDR3 comprises 14 residues. CDR3 amino acids: CASTGTGVYSPLHF. In DNA form, the CDR3 reads TGTGCCAGCACCGGGACAGGGGTTTACTCACCCCTCCACTTT.

This chain links TRBV5-1 with TRBJ2-7; 11 nucleotides agree with TRBD1. V trimming: 5 bases; J trimming: 3 bases; junction bases outside the gene matches: 7. The CDR3 has 15 amino acids. CDR1 and CDR2 from the germline V gene are SGHRS and YFSETQ. In nucleotides, the CDR3 is TGCGCCAGCAGTTGGGACAGGGGGGTCATCTACGAGCAGTACTTC. Amino acid sequence: CASSWDRGVIYEQYF. Combining the CDR3 with reference TRBV5-1 and TRBJ2-7 gives the whole variable domain KAGVTQTPRYLIKTRGQQVTLSCSPISGHRSVSWYQQTPGQGLQFLFEYFSETQRNKGNFPGRFSGRQFSNSRSEMNVSTLELGDSALYLCASSWDRGVIYEQYFGPGTRLTVT.

V gene TRBV6-1 combines with J gene TRBJ1-5, with D hard to call. V was cut by 6 bases and J by 3 bases, with 12 bases left in between. Germline CDR1 is MNHNS and CDR2 is SASEGT. The CDR3 spans 14 residues. CDR3 nucleotide sequence: TGTGCCAGCAGGGTCTCGAGTTACAATCAGCCCCAGCATTTT. Residues: CASRVSSYNQPQHF.

The chain is built from TRBV6-1 and TRBJ1-2, with 10 bases that match TRBD1. This CDR3 is 15 amino acids long. Germline CDR1 and CDR2: MNHNS and SASEGT. The junction had 8 bases not matched to a gene; V was cut back by 5 bases and J by 5 bases. CDR3 residues: CASSLPGQGTYGYTF. CDR3 DNA: TGTGCCAGCAGTCTCCCGGGACAGGGGACATATGGCTACACCTTC.

The chain uses TRBV7-2 and TRBJ2-7, with 7 positions matching TRBD1. CDR1 is SGHTA, CDR2 FQGNSA, per germline. Germline trimming cut 1 base from V and 2 bases from J; bases unmatched to any gene: 5. The CDR3 contains 15 residues. In nucleotides, the CDR3 is TGTGCCAGCAGCTTAGGGTGGGGACAGACCTACGAGCAGTACTTC. Its translation: CASSLGWGQTYEQYF.

V usage is TRBV19 and J usage is TRBJ2-1; a possible D gene is TRBD2 (6 bases). Germline V gene sequence: CDR1 LNHDA, CDR2 SQIVND (reference sequence). The V gene lost 10 bases and the J gene lost 9 bases, with 16 bases spanning the gap. This CDR3 region has 12 residues. The CDR3 sequence: CATSPAGSEQFF. The CDR3 DNA is TGTGCCACCTCCCCAGCGGGCTCTGAGCAGTTCTTC.

V usage is TRBV30 and J usage is TRBJ2-7; 8 bases agree with TRBD2. V gave up 3 bases and J gave up 4 bases; unmatched junction bases: 14. This CDR3 has 16 residues. Germline V lookup: CDR1 GTSNPN, CDR2 SVGIG (reference sequence). CDR3 in amino acids: CAWSPGGFQARYEQYF. DNA of the CDR3: TGTGCCTGGAGCCCGGGGGGGTTTCAGGCACGGTACGAGCAGTACTTC.

This chain uses TRBV5-1 with TRBJ2-3, with 8 bases matching TRBD2. The CDR3 sequence is 16 residues long. With V trimmed by 2 bases and J by 4 bases, 9 bases remained unmatched. The V gene's germline CDR1 is SGHRS and CDR2 YFSETQ. In nucleotides, the CDR3 is TGCGCCAGCAGCTTCTTGCGGGGGGCAGGGGCAGATACGCAGTATTTT. It translates to CASSFLRGAGADTQYF.

CDR3 loop: CASNPAKTPKHYEQYF. CDR3 DNA sequence: TGTGCCAGCAACCCCGCTAAGACTCCCAAGCACTACGAGCAGTACTTC. The rearrangement links TRBV18 to TRBJ2-7; no clear D. Germline V gives CDR1 KGHSH, CDR2 LQKENI. The CDR3 has 16 residues. With 8 bases removed from V and 3 bases from J, the gap between germline ends came to 23 bases.

V is TRBV13 and J is TRBJ2-3; 10 bases are a match to TRBD2. The CDR3 is 18 amino acids. Germline V CDR1 and CDR2: PRHDT, FYEKMQ (reference sequence). V was clipped by 5 bases and J by 5 bases; unmatched bases: 16. CDR3 DNA sequence: TGTGCCAGCAGCGGAAGGATGCCGCTAGCGGGAGCGGTAGATACGCAGTATTTT. The encoded protein is CASSGRMPLAGAVDTQYF.

V gene TRBV14 combines with J gene TRBJ2-1, with D unclear. Germline-derived CDR1 and CDR2 are SGHDN and FVKESK. V gave up 3 bases and J gave up 4 bases, with 13 bases separating them. This CDR3 has 15 amino acids. The CDR3 DNA sequence: TGTGCCAGCAGCCAGATGAGACTTGGATACAATGAGCAGTTCTTC. As protein: CASSQMRLGYNEQFF.

In DNA form, the CDR3 reads TGTGCCAGCAGTGAAAACGGGGGCTCCTACGAGCAGTACTTC. It specifies CASSENGGSYEQYF. V and J are TRBV6-1 and TRBJ2-7; possibly TRBD2 for D (6 bases). With 2 bases removed from V and 0 bases from J, the gap between germline ends came to 8 bases. The germline V gene has CDR1 MNHNS and CDR2 SASEGT. The CDR3 extends over 14 amino acids.

The chain couples TRBV14 to TRBJ2-7; 10 bases agree with TRBD2. The germline V gene has CDR1 SGHDN and CDR2 FVKESK. The J segment lost 6 bases and the V segment lost 4 bases, leaving 6 bases of the junction unmatched. This CDR3 comprises 14 residues. The CDR3 loop reads CASSPRLAGVEQYF. The CDR3 DNA reads as TGTGCCAGCAGCCCGAGGCTAGCGGGGGTCGAGCAGTACTTC.

The V and J genes are TRBV5-5 and TRBJ2-7, with 7 bases aligning to TRBD1. From germline, CDR1 is SGHKS and CDR2 YYEKEE (reference sequence). The CDR3 loop spans 13 amino acids. The V gene end was trimmed by 4 bases and the J gene end by 2 bases; junction bases not matched to a gene: 3. The DNA for the CDR3 is TGTGCCAGCAGCCAGGGACAGCCCTACGAGCAGTACTTC. Translating it yields CASSQGQPYEQYF.